This T cell receptor beta chain was profiled in a study of shared clonotypes between healthy human individuals. The study, taken as a whole, reports: Exclusively blood specimens were collected; tissue repertoires likely differ.

Turning to this clone: Antigen specificity is unknown.

Here immunoSEQ multiplex PCR was the method, and the copy in TCRdb shows in-frame clones only, minus some. The table has a few million clones, approximately 92% seen once. This sequence originates from a man aged 18 to 30 in good health. Sequencing was carried out using naive CD4+ T cells sorted from blood. Described subset: CD45RA+ positively selected.

The CDR3 bases are TGTGCCAGCAGTTCTAGCGCCCTTGAGCAGTTCTTC. Encoded protein: CASSSSALEQFF. V usage is TRBV2 and J usage is TRBJ2-1; D is possibly TRBD2 (6 bases). The V gene's germline CDR1 is SNHLY and CDR2 FYNNEI. The CDR3 runs 12 residues. V was pared by 5 bases and J by 9 bases, with 11 bases between. Full variable domain (remainder filled in from reference TRBV2 and TRBJ2-1): EPEVTQTPSHQVTQMGQEVILRCVPISNHLYFYWYRQILGQKVEFLVSFYNNEISEKSEIFDDQFSVERPDGSNFTLKIRSTKLEDSAMYFCASSSSALEQFFGPGTRLTVL.